This T cell receptor (beta chain) was recorded in a study of cytomegalovirus exposure and HLA in healthy donors. About the research overall: Earlier, 100 million to 120 million unique TCR beta sequences were recovered from about 179 million T cells by an analysis. Overall study findings and caveats: Later on, an analysis showed TCR association rates differing by HLA locus, with DRB1 the most and HLA-C the fewest.

Primers for the PCR totalled 60 Vbeta and 13 Jbeta. Profiled with immunoSEQ multiplex PCR; TCRdb holds only in-frame clones, not every one. The sample holds 55,000 to 70,000 clones, 60% to 80% seen once. Germline V gene lookup returns CDR1 SGHRS and CDR2 YFSETQ. This CDR3 region has 13 residues. Trimming cost V 4 bases and J 8 bases, with 15 bases left between them. A word on this clone: What it binds is not known.

The receptor was derived from a man aged 35 to 55 in good health and CMV-seropositive. J is TRBJ1-2 and V is TRBV5-1; TRBD1 is a possible D gene (5 bases). Sequenced sample: PBMCs. The CDR3 reads CASSESGEWGYTF. The CDR3 region has the DNA TGCGCCAGCAGCGAGTCGGGGGAATGGGGCTACACCTTC.